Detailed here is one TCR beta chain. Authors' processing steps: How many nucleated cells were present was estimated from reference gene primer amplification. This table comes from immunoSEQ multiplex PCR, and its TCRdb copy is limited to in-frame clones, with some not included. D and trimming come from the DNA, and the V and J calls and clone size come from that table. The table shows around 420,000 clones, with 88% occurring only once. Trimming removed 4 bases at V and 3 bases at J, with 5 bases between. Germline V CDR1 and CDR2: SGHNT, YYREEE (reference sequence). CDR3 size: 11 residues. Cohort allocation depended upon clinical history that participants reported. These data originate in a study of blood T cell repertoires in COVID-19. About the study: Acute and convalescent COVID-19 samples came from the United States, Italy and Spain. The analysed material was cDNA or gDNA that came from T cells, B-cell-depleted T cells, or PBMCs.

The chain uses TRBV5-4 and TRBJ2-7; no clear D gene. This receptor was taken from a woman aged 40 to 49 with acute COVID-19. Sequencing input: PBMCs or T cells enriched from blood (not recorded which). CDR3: CASSQNYEQYF. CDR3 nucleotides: TGTGCCAGCAGCCAGAACTACGAGCAGTACTTC.